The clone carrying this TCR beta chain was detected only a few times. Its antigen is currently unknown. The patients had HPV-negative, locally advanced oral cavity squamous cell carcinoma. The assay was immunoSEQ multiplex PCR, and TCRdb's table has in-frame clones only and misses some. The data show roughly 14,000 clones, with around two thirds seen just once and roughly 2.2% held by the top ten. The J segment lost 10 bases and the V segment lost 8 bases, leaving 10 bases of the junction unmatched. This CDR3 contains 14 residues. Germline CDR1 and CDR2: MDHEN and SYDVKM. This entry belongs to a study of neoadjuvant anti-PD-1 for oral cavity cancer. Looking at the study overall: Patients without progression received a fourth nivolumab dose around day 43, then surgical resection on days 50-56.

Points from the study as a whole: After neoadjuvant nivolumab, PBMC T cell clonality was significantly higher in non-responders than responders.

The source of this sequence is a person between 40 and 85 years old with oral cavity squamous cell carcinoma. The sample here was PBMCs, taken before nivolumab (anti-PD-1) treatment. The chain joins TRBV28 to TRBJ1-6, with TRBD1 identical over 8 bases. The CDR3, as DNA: TGTGCCAGCTTTCAGGACAGGGTCAGATCACCCCTCCACTTT. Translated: CASFQDRVRSPLHF. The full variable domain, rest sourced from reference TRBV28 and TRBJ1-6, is DVKVTQSSRYLVKRTGEKVFLECVQDMDHENMFWYRQDPGLGLRLIYFSYDVKMKEKGDIPEGYSVSREKKERFSLILESASTNQTSMYLCASFQDRVRSPLHFGNGTRLTVT.